The rows below give T cell receptor beta chains drawn from one sample of a study of T cells expressing NK-cell markers. TCRdb re-called the 5' RACE reads and shows each CDR3 protein once, DNA omitted. The sample has 5,000 to 6,000 distinct CDR3 sequences; the top ten hold 11% to 15%. Material: blood T cells: a sorted CD56 or NKG2C T cell subset, CD4+ or CD8+ T cells, or bulk PBMC T cells (not recorded which). These receptors all come from a man younger than 35 in good health. CDR3s include the opening cysteine and the closing phenylalanine or tryptophan. The size field is filled for only some rows; it gives once, few, many or a size class.

j_call	clone_size	v_call	cdr3_aa
TRBJ2-3	NA	TRBV6-5	CASSYRWAGYRSTDTQYF
TRBJ2-1	NA	TRBV19	CASSFTSGLPYNEQFF
TRBJ2-1	NA	TRBV5-4	CASSLGPENEQFF
TRBJ1-5	medium-sized	TRBV20-1	CSASGRDVWENQPQHF
TRBJ2-2	medium-sized	TRBV2	CATRWTSGRPGELFF
TRBJ1-1	medium-sized	TRBV5-1	CASRAGVDTEAFF
TRBJ1-2	medium-sized	TRBV5-1	CASSWDASYGYTF
TRBJ2-3	NA	TRBV11-2	CASSLVGGGTDTQYF
TRBJ1-1	NA	TRBV20-1	CSANSWTVNTEAFF
TRBJ2-4	medium-sized	TRBV29-1	CSVRGRAKNIQYF
TRBJ2-7	medium-sized	TRBV18	CASSPPTVNEQYF
TRBJ2-3	NA	TRBV7-9	CASRGGADTQYF
TRBJ2-7	medium-sized	TRBV9	CASSTYGGSLQAEQYF
TRBJ2-2	medium-sized	TRBV5-5	CASSSTGTANTGELFF
TRBJ2-2	medium-sized	TRBV7-6	CASSPGTSGRGTGELFF
TRBJ2-3	NA	TRBV18	CASSPQGVTDTQYF
TRBJ1-4	NA	TRBV12-2	CASRSGEQGSTNEKLFF
TRBJ2-7	medium-sized	TRBV20-1	CSARDPLGFEQYF
TRBJ2-5	medium-sized	TRBV30	CAWRSPRGQKQETQYF
TRBJ2-6	medium-sized	TRBV27	CASSSNRVSGANVLTF
TRBJ2-1	NA	TRBV11-3	CASSEDSATREQFF
TRBJ1-1	medium-sized	TRBV29-1	CSVVGTVTEAFF